These 19 T cell receptor beta chains share one sample of origin, sequenced in a study of T cell responses to AZD1222 COVID-19 vaccine. Data came from immunoSEQ multiplex PCR; TCRdb stores just in-frame clones and leaves some out. The table includes 110,000 to 150,000 clones, about 92% detected once. Material: peripheral blood, obtained on day 0 of AZD1222 vaccination. The receptors shown here come from an adult in good health.

This clone was detected only once. This chain uses TRBV30 with TRBJ2-5; TRBD2 is a possible D gene (5 bases). Germline lookup yields CDR1 GTSNPN and CDR2 SVGIG (reference sequence). This CDR3 comprises 13 residues. Trimming pared 4 bases from V and 2 bases from J, leaving 11 bases between. The CDR3 DNA follows: TGTGCCTGGATACTAGTCGGGCAAGAGACCCAGTACTTC. The encoded protein is CAWILVGQETQYF.

The gene calls are TRBV3-1 (or the pseudogene TRBV3-2) and TRBJ1-2; possibly TRBD1 for D (6 bases). This CDR3 is built from 13 residues. The germline V gene encodes CDR1 LGHDT and CDR2 YNNKEL (reference sequence). V shed 5 bases and J shed 4 bases, with 11 bases lying between them. As DNA, the CDR3 is TGTGCCAGCAGCGAGGGGGATCTCTATGGCTACACCTTC. Translated, it gives CASSEGDLYGYTF.

The V call is TRBV4-1, the J call TRBJ2-2; 8 positions agree with TRBD1. The CDR3 runs to 15 residues. With V trimmed by 3 bases and J by 1 base, 1 base remained unmatched. Looked up from germline, CDR1 is MGHRA and CDR2 is YSYEKL. CDR3 coding DNA: TGCGCCAGCAGCCACGGACAGGGGAACACCGGGGAGCTGTTTTTT. It yields the protein CASSHGQGNTGELFF.

J is TRBJ2-7 and V is TRBV28, with D perhaps matching TRBD1 (7 bases). Trimming took off 6 bases at V and 2 bases at J, with 17 bases between the two ends. In germline, CDR1 is MDHEN, CDR2 SYDVKM. This CDR3 has 15 amino acids. This CDR3 reads CASSPWVRGAYEQYF. The CDR3 coding sequence is TGTGCCAGCAGCCCCTGGGTCAGGGGGGCCTACGAGCAGTACTTC.

The V call is TRBV11-2, the J call TRBJ1-1; no firm D call. Trimming shortened V by 3 bases and J by 6 bases, and 14 bases separated the two germline ends. CDR1 SGHAT and CDR2 FQNNGV come from the germline V gene. The CDR3 extends over 14 amino acids. CDR3 loop: CASSFLRGGAEAFF. DNA of the CDR3: TGTGCCAGCAGCTTTCTCCGGGGTGGTGCTGAAGCTTTCTTT. Complete variable domain (other parts from reference TRBV11-2 and TRBJ1-1): EAGVAQSPRYKIIEKRQSVAFWCNPISGHATLYWYQQILGQGPKLLIQFQNNGVVDDSQLPKDRFSAERLKGVDSTLKIQPAKLEDSAVYLCASSFLRGGAEAFFGQGTRLTVV.

This sequence joins TRBV7-6 and TRBJ1-1; D is ambiguous. Trimming shortened V by 3 bases and J by 1 base, and 6 bases separated the two germline ends. This CDR3 spans 13 amino acids. CDR1 and CDR2 from the germline V gene are SGHVS and FNYEAQ. The CDR3 DNA reads TGTGCCAGCAGCTTCACATCGAACACTGAAGCTTTCTTT. Residues: CASSFTSNTEAFF.

The chain joins TRBV21-1 to TRBJ1-1. TRBV21-1 is a pseudogene. The CDR3 totals 17 residues. This CDR3 is CASSRNTIDGMNTEAFF. CDR3 coding DNA: TGTGCCAGCAGCCGAAATACTATCGACGGAATGAACACTGAAGCTTTCTTT.

The DNA of the CDR3 is TGTGCCAGCAGACCCACGGGGACTAATGAAAAACTGTTTTTT. It is translated as CASRPTGTNEKLFF. V is TRBV7-8 and J is TRBJ1-4; D gene uncertain. Germline CDR1 SGHVS, CDR2 FQNEAQ. The CDR3 consists of 14 residues. Trimming took off 6 bases at V and 2 bases at J, with 10 bases between the two ends.

V gene TRBV6-6 combines with J gene TRBJ1-2; weak D call: TRBD1 (6 bases). From germline, CDR1 is MNHNY and CDR2 SVGAGI (reference sequence). V was clipped by 10 bases and J by 7 bases, with 22 bases between them. This CDR3 has 14 amino acids. The DNA for the CDR3 is TGTGCCACCTTCACCGGGACAACGAACGGTGGCTACACCTTC. Translating gives CATFTGTTNGGYTF.

This clone occurred once. This rearrangement joins TRBV12-5 to TRBJ1-1; D gene uncertain. Germline V lookup: CDR1 LGHNT, CDR2 FRNRAP. Trimming pared 9 bases from V and 6 bases from J, leaving 8 bases between. The CDR3 has 10 amino acids. The CDR3 spells CASGISEAFF. For the CDR3, the DNA is TGTGCTAGCGGTATATCTGAAGCTTTCTTT.

The chain links TRBV6-5 to TRBJ2-1; 9 bases are shared with TRBD2. Losses at the gene ends were 0 bases for V and 7 bases for J; bases not matched to a gene: 4. CDR3 length equals 15 residues. The germline CDR1 and CDR2 sequences are MNHEY and SVGAGI. The CDR3 DNA sequence: TGTGCCAGCAGTTACTCAGTCCTAGCGGGAAATGAGCAGTTCTTC. Translating it yields CASSYSVLAGNEQFF.

The chain couples TRBV30 to TRBJ1-2, with TRBD1 matching over 7 bases. The CDR3 spans 14 residues. Trimming removed 5 bases from V and 14 bases from J; junction bases left unmatched: 20. The germline V gene has CDR1 GTSNPN and CDR2 SVGIG (reference sequence). CDR3 amino acids: CAWSALGTATMGTF. The CDR3 nucleotides read TGTGCCTGGTCTGCCCTCGGGACAGCGACAATGGGGACCTTC. Variable domain in full (rest from reference TRBV30 and TRBJ1-2): SQTIHQWPATLVQPVGSPLSLECTVEGTSNPNLYWYRQAAGRGLQLLFYSVGIGQISSEVPQNLSASRPQDRQFILSSKKLLLSDSGFYLCAWSALGTATMGTFGSGTRLTVV.

V gene TRBV14 combines with J gene TRBJ1-1, with 7 bases matching TRBD1. Germline lookup yields CDR1 SGHDN and CDR2 FVKESK. The CDR3 consists of 15 residues. The V segment lost 4 bases and the J segment 8 bases; nucleotides outside the gene matches: 13. This CDR3 reads CASSPRRTGRSEAFF. CDR3 nucleotides: TGTGCCAGCAGCCCTCGTAGGACAGGCCGTAGCGAAGCTTTCTTT. The entire variable domain, with the rest obtained from reference TRBV14 and TRBJ1-1, is as follows: EAGVTQFPSHSVIEKGQTVTLRCDPISGHDNLYWYRRVMGKEIKFLLHFVKESKQDESGMPNNRFLAERTGGTYSTLKVQPAELEDSGVYFCASSPRRTGRSEAFFGQGTRLTVV.

The chain combines TRBV6-6 with TRBJ2-2; D is possibly TRBD2 (5 bases). CDR1 and CDR2 from the germline V gene are MNHNY and SVGAGI (reference sequence). Deletions cut 2 bases from V and 1 base from J, with 8 bases between. The CDR3 contains 15 residues. The CDR3 is CASSYQAGNTGELFF. The CDR3 region has the DNA TGTGCCAGCAGTTACCAGGCGGGGAACACCGGGGAGCTGTTTTTT.

The sample holds one count of this clone. V gene TRBV5-6 combines with J gene TRBJ1-1, with D unclear. Germline V gene data show CDR1 as SGHDT and CDR2 as YYEEEE. V lost 3 bases, J lost 1 base, and 13 bases lay in between. The CDR3 extends over 15 amino acids. The CDR3, as DNA: TGTGCCAGCAGCTGGCGAGGAACGGAGAACACTGAAGCTTTCTTT. Encoded protein: CASSWRGTENTEAFF. The full variable domain, in which reference TRBV5-6 and TRBJ1-1 provide the parts outside the CDR3, is DAGVTQSPTHLIKTRGQQVTLRCSPKSGHDTVSWYQQALGQGPQFIFQYYEEEERQRGNFPDRFSGHQFPNYSSELNVNALLLGDSALYLCASSWRGTENTEAFFGQGTRLTVV.

The chain combines TRBV27 with TRBJ1-2; maybe TRBD1 (6 bases). Between the trimmed V and J ends, which lost 8 bases and 7 bases, there was a span of 17 bases. The CDR3 is made up of 13 amino acids. CDR1 and CDR2 (germline): MNHEY, SMNVEV (reference sequence). CDR3 DNA: TGTGCCAGCTCACCCCGGGGGGCTAGTGGCTACACCTTC. It is translated as CASSPRGASGYTF.

The rearrangement links TRBV6-1 to TRBJ2-7, with 15 bases matching TRBD2. There are 17 residues in the CDR3. Per the germline V gene, CDR1 is MNHNS and CDR2 is SASEGT. Germline trimming cut 3 bases from V and 7 bases from J; bases unmatched to any gene: 10. CDR3 sequence (DNA): TGTGCCAGCAGTGAGGGACTAGCGGGGGGTCCATCGGGGGAGCAGTACTTC. Translation: CASSEGLAGGPSGEQYF.

J is TRBJ2-7 and V is TRBV11-3, with D unclear. This CDR3 region has 13 residues. The germline V and J ends were trimmed by 1 base and 1 base, with 5 bases remaining between them. CDR1 and CDR2 (germline): SGHNT, YENEEA. CDR3 DNA sequence: TGTGCCAGCAGCTTAGGGGATTCCTACGAGCAGTACTTC. It specifies CASSLGDSYEQYF. The whole variable domain, remainder taken from reference TRBV11-3 and TRBJ2-7, is EAGVVQSPRYKIIEKKQPVAFWCNPISGHNTLYWYLQNLGQGPELLIRYENEEAVDDSQLPKDRFSAERLKGVDSTLKIQPAELGDSAVYLCASSLGDSYEQYFGPGTRLTVT.

The V and J genes are TRBV6-5 and TRBJ1-1; D remains ambiguous. The germline gives CDR1 MNHEY, CDR2 SVGAGI. This CDR3 region has 13 residues. V was cut by 8 bases and J by 0 bases, with 10 bases left in between. The CDR3 loop is CASRTGMNTEAFF. In DNA form, the CDR3 reads TGTGCCAGCCGGACGGGCATGAACACTGAAGCTTTCTTT.